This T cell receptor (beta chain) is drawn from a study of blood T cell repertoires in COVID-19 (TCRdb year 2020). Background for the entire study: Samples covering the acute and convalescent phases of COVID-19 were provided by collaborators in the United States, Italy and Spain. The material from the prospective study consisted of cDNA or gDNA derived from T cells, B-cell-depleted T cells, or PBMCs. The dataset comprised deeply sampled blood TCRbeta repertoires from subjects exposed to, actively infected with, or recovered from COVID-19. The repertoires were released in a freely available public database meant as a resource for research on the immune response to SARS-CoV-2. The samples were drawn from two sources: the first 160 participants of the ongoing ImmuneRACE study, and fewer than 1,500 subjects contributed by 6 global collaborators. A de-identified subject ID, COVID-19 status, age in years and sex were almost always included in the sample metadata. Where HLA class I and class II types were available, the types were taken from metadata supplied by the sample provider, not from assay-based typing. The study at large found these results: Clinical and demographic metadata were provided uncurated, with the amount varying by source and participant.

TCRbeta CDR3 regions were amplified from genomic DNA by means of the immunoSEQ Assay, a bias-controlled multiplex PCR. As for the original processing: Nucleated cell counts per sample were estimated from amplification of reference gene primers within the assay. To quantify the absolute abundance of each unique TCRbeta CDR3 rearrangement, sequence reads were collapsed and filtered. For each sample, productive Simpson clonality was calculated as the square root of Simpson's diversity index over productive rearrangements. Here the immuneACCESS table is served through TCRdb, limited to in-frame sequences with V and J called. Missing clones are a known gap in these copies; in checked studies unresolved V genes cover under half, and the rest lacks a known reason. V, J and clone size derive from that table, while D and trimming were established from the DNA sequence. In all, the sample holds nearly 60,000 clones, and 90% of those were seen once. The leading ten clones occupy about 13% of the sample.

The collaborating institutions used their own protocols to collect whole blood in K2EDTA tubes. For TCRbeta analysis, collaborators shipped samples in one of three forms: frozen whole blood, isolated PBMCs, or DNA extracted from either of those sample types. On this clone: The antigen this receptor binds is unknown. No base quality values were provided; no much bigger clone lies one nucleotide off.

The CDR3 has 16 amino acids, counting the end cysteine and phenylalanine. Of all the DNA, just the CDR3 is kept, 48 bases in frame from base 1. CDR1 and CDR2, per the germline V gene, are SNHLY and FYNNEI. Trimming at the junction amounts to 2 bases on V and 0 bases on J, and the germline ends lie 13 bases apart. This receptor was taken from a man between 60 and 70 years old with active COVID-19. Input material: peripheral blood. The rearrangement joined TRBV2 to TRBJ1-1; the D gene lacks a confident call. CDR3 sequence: CASSEWEQALNTEAFF. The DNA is TGTGCCAGCAGTGAATGGGAGCAGGCCCTGAACACTGAAGCTTTCTTT.